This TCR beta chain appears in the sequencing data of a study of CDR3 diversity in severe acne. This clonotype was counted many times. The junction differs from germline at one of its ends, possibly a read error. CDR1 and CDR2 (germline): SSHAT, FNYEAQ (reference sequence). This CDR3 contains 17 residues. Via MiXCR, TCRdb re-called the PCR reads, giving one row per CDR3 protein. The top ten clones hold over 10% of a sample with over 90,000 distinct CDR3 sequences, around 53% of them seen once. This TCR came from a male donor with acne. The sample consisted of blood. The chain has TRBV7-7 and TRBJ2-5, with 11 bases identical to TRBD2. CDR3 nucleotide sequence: TGTGCTAGCAGCTTAGCCAATAGCGGGGGGGCCTGGGAGACCCAGTACTTC. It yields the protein CASSLANSGGAWETQYF.